A selection of T cell receptor beta chains follows, all from one sample in a study of technical replicates of blood from several donors. Assay used: immunoSEQ multiplex PCR; TCRdb lists only in-frame clones, some missing. The table has some 70,000 clones, roughly 92% seen once. Sequenced material: T cells isolated from PBMCs. The receptors here all came from a human donor in good health. Both conserved end residues are part of each CDR3. A D gene is named only where the DNA matches it firmly. Clone size, where shown, is once, few, many, or a class for clones that have expanded.

D	J	V	size	CDR3	DNA
TRBD2	TRBJ2-7	TRBV2	-	CASSPLAGVNYEQYF	TGTGCCAGCAGTCCTCTAGCGGGAGTTAATTACGAGCAGTACTTC
-	TRBJ2-7	TRBV5-1	-	CASSSRSGYSYEQYF	TGCGCCAGCAGCTCAAGGAGCGGGTATTCATACGAGCAGTACTTC
-	TRBJ1-3	TRBV30	-	CAWSLRGSGNTIYF	TGTGCCTGGAGTCTACGGGGGTCTGGAAACACCATATATTTT
TRBD1	TRBJ2-3	TRBV6-1	-	CASHRDRGTDTQYF	TGTGCCAGCCACCGGGACAGGGGCACAGATACGCAGTATTTT
-	TRBJ2-1	TRBV5-1	-	CASSLGSSNEQFF	TGCGCCAGCAGCTTGGGGTCTAGTAATGAGCAGTTCTTC
-	TRBJ1-3	TRBV18	-	CASSPGGPGNTIYF	TGTGCCAGCTCACCAGGAGGGCCCGGAAACACCATATATTTT
TRBD1	TRBJ1-2	TRBV6-5	-	CASRQGSNGYTF	TGTGCCAGCAGACAGGGGTCGAATGGCTACACCTTC
-	TRBJ1-1	TRBV19	-	CASSAGVLGTEAFF	TGTGCCAGTAGTGCGGGGGTGCTTGGAACTGAAGCTTTCTTT
-	TRBJ2-1	TRBV27	-	CASSLARSYEQFF	TGTGCCAGCAGTTTAGCCAGATCCTATGAGCAGTTCTTC
TRBD2	TRBJ2-1	TRBV5-7	-	CASSLGPGGNEQFF	TGTGCCAGCAGCTTGGGACCGGGGGGCAATGAGCAGTTCTTC
-	TRBJ2-7	TRBV7-2	-	CASSSPEAPEQYF	TGTGCCAGCAGCTCCCCGGAGGCGCCGGAGCAGTACTTC
-	TRBJ1-1	TRBV30	-	CAWSVGVQGTEAFF	TGTGCCTGGAGTGTAGGGGTGCAGGGCACTGAAGCTTTCTTT
-	TRBJ1-5	TRBV7-9	-	CASSPFNGAQHF	TGTGCCAGCAGCCCATTTAACGGGGCCCAGCATTTT
-	TRBJ1-2	TRBV19	-	CASSLREDHGYTF	TGTGCCAGTAGTCTTCGGGAAGACCATGGCTACACCTTC
-	TRBJ1-1	TRBV9	few	CASSPPPVNTEAFF	TGTGCCAGCAGCCCTCCCCCGGTAAACACTGAAGCTTTCTTT
TRBD1	TRBJ2-1	TRBV19	-	CASHRGDNEQFF	TGTGCCAGCCACAGGGGGGATAATGAGCAGTTCTTC
-	TRBJ2-5	TRBV6-6	-	CASSFSLVREETQYF	TGTGCCAGCAGTTTCTCCCTGGTGAGGGAAGAGACCCAGTACTTC
-	TRBJ2-1	TRBV30	once	CAWSVLTRDEQFF	TGTGCCTGGAGTGTACTAACTCGCGATGAGCAGTTCTTC
-	TRBJ1-4	TRBV2	few	CASSATEKLFF	TGTGCCAGCAGCGCGACAGAAAAACTGTTTTTT
-	TRBJ1-2	TRBV5-1	once	CASSLAGTYYGYTF	TGCGCCAGCAGCTTGGCCGGGACTTACTATGGCTACACCTTC
-	TRBJ1-2	TRBV5-1	-	CASSQGTPDTGYTF	TGCGCCAGCAGCCAAGGGACACCTGATACTGGCTACACCTTC
TRBD1	TRBJ2-3	TRBV9	-	CASSVQTGGTDTQYF	TGTGCCAGCAGCGTTCAGACAGGGGGTACAGATACGCAGTATTTT
TRBD2	TRBJ2-3	TRBV19	-	CASSIPGGLAFGTDTQYF	TGTGCCAGTAGTATCCCCGGGGGACTAGCGTTCGGCACAGATACGCAGTATTTT
-	TRBJ2-7	TRBV29-1	-	CSVAEQYF	TGCAGCGTAGCCGAGCAGTACTTC
-	TRBJ1-2	TRBV4-3	-	CASSQVFGREANYGYTF	TGCGCCAGCAGCCAAGTCTTCGGACGGGAAGCTAACTATGGCTACACCTTC
-	TRBJ2-3	TRBV4-2	-	CASSQIIAVDTQYF	TGTGCCAGCAGCCAAATTATAGCGGTGGATACGCAGTATTTT
TRBD2	TRBJ2-5	TRBV5-1	-	CASSGGLAGVSKGTQYF	TGCGCCAGCAGCGGCGGACTAGCGGGAGTTAGCAAAGGGACCCAGTACTTC
TRBD2	TRBJ2-7	TRBV19	-	CASSRHSGLFEQYF	TGTGCCAGTAGCCGGCATAGCGGGTTGTTTGAGCAGTACTTC
-	TRBJ2-6	TRBV9	-	CASSGSASGANVLTF	TGTGCCAGCAGCGGTAGCGCCTCTGGGGCCAACGTCCTGACTTTC
TRBD1	TRBJ1-2	TRBV2	-	CASSEGQTGGYTF	TGTGCCAGCAGTGAGGGACAGACGGGAGGCTACACCTTC
-	TRBJ1-5	TRBV19	-	CATRKQGPQHF	TGTGCCACCCGAAAACAGGGGCCCCAGCATTTT
TRBD2	TRBJ2-7	TRBV7-8	-	CASSAGLAGNEQYF	TGTGCCAGCAGCGCGGGTCTAGCGGGGAACGAGCAGTACTTC
-	TRBJ1-5	TRBV27	-	CASSPFGNQPQHF	TGTGCCAGCAGCCCCTTTGGCAATCAGCCCCAGCATTTT
TRBD1	TRBJ2-7	TRBV11-3	-	CASSATGGLPYEQYF	TGTGCCAGCAGCGCCACAGGGGGCCTCCCCTACGAGCAGTACTTC
TRBD2	TRBJ2-1	TRBV27	once	CASSLSREVNEQFF	TGTGCCAGCAGTTTATCGCGGGAGGTAAATGAGCAGTTCTTC
TRBD1	TRBJ1-1	TRBV28	-	CASSLYLGGTGEAFF	TGTGCCAGCAGTTTATACCTGGGGGGGACAGGTGAAGCTTTCTTT
-	TRBJ2-7	TRBV5-1	once	CASSIGPIGGTYSYEQYF	TGCGCCAGCAGTATTGGCCCTATTGGTGGGACTTACTCCTACGAGCAGTACTTC
-	TRBJ1-5	TRBV2	-	CASSAQTDSNQPQHF	TGTGCCAGCAGTGCCCAGACAGATAGCAATCAGCCCCAGCATTTT
-	TRBJ2-7	TRBV6-1	-	CASRKTGIEQYF	TGTGCCAGCAGGAAGACGGGGATCGAGCAGTACTTC
-	TRBJ2-7	TRBV7-8	-	CASSPHAGSAYEQYF	TGTGCCAGCAGCCCCCACGCGGGGAGTGCCTACGAGCAGTACTTC
-	TRBJ2-3	TRBV5-8	once	CASSLGRQSTDTQYF	TGTGCCAGCAGCCTGGGGAGACAGAGCACAGATACGCAGTATTTT
-	TRBJ2-7	TRBV4-1	few	CASSQDQGSYEQYF	TGCGCCAGCAGCCAAGATCAGGGCTCCTACGAGCAGTACTTC
-	TRBJ2-7	TRBV30	-	CAWGTLSYEQYF	TGTGCCTGGGGGACACTCTCCTACGAGCAGTACTTC
-	TRBJ1-3	TRBV7-6	-	CASSLSAGRNTIYF	TGTGCCAGCAGCTTATCGGCAGGGCGGAACACCATATATTTT
-	TRBJ1-2	TRBV2	-	CASGPHGGYGYTF	TGTGCCAGCGGGCCTCACGGAGGATATGGCTACACCTTC
-	TRBJ1-1	TRBV6-6	few	CASSYSVEDEAFF	TGTGCCAGCAGTTACTCTGTTGAGGATGAAGCTTTCTTT
-	TRBJ2-1	TRBV2	-	CASSGGTSSYNEQFF	TGTGCCAGCAGTGGCGGGACCTCCTCCTACAATGAGCAGTTCTTC
-	TRBJ2-4	TRBV6-1	-	CASESGRAKNIQYF	TGTGCCAGCGAGTCAGGAAGGGCCAAAAACATTCAGTACTTC
-	TRBJ1-1	TRBV29-1	-	CSVEDIANTEAFF	TGCAGCGTTGAGGACATCGCGAACACTGAAGCTTTCTTT
TRBD1	TRBJ1-2	TRBV7-3	-	CASRETPGQNYGYTF	TGTGCCAGCAGGGAAACACCGGGACAGAACTATGGCTACACCTTC
-	TRBJ1-1	TRBV6-5	-	CASSYSWTPNTEAFF	TGTGCCAGCAGTTACTCGTGGACACCGAACACTGAAGCTTTCTTT
-	TRBJ1-5	TRBV7-9	-	CASSLTQNQPQHF	TGTGCCAGCAGCTTAACACAGAATCAGCCCCAGCATTTT